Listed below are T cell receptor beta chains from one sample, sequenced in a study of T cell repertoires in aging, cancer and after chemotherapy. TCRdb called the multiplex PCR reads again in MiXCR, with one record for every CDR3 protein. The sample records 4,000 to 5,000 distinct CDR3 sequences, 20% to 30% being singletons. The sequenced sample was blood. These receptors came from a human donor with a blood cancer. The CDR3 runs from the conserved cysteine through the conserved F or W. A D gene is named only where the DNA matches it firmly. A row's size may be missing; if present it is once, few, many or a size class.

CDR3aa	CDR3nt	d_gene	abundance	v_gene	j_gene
CASSYSIIAYYGYTF	TGTGCCAGCAGTTACTCGATCATAGCTTACTATGGCTACACCTTC	.	few	TRBV6-6	TRBJ1-2
CRARTTSGGRYTGELFF	TGCAGGGCCCGTACAACTAGCGGGGGGCGATACACCGGGGAGCTGTTTTTT	TRBD2	.	TRBV20-1	TRBJ2-2
CSVEDTGGKNIQYF	TGCAGCGTTGAAGATACAGGGGGCAAAAACATTCAGTACTTC	TRBD1	medium-sized	TRBV29-1	TRBJ2-4
CAWSVWGGPNEKLFF	TGTGCCTGGAGTGTTTGGGGGGGGCCTAATGAAAAACTGTTTTTT	.	few	TRBV30	TRBJ1-4
CASSNVGTPILGGELFF	TGTGCCAGCAGCAACGTTGGGACCCCCATCCTAGGCGGGGAGCTGTTTTTT	.	once	TRBV21-1	TRBJ2-2
CASSFLGTGEVTEELFF	TGTGCCAGCAGCTTTCTGGGGACAGGGGAAGTCACCGAGGAGCTGTTTTTT	TRBD1	.	TRBV11-3	TRBJ2-2
CASSERVGGSSYNEQFF	TGTGCCAGCAGTGAGCGGGTCGGGGGGAGCTCCTACAATGAGCAGTTCTTC	TRBD2	few	TRBV6-1	TRBJ2-1
CASQLQGWEKLFF	TGTGCCAGCCAGCTCCAAGGATGGGAAAAACTGTTTTTT	.	few	TRBV6-1	TRBJ1-4
CAWSAGTAYQETQYF	TGTGCCTGGAGTGCAGGGACAGCCTACCAAGAGACCCAGTACTTC	TRBD1	medium-sized	TRBV30	TRBJ2-5
CASSLGVRAEAFF	TGTGCCAGCAGTTTGGGGGTACGGGCTGAAGCTTTCTTT	.	few	TRBV6-1	TRBJ1-1
CASSLEKTQYF	TGCGCCAGCAGCTTAGAAAAGACCCAGTACTTC	.	.	TRBV5-1	TRBJ2-5
CASNTSGDRLGSGANVLTF	TGTGCCAGTAACACCTCGGGAGACAGGTTAGGCTCTGGGGCCAACGTCCTGACTTTC	.	.	TRBV7-9	TRBJ2-6
CASSPPGQVYNEQFF	TGTGCCAGCTCACCCCCGGGACAGGTCTACAATGAGCAGTTCTTC	TRBD1	.	TRBV18	TRBJ2-1
CSAPTSGRDYNEQFF	TGCAGTGCTCCTACTAGCGGGAGGGACTACAATGAGCAGTTCTTC	TRBD2	few	TRBV20-1	TRBJ2-1
CASSWGEGWSVDEQFF	TGCGCCAGCAGTTGGGGGGAGGGCTGGAGTGTAGATGAGCAGTTCTTC	TRBD2	.	TRBV10-3	TRBJ2-1
CASSLYNQPQHF	TGTGCCAGCAGCTTATACAATCAGCCCCAGCATTTT	.	.	TRBV14	TRBJ1-5
CASSQAPGPPYEQYF	TGTGCCAGCAGCCAAGCCCCGGGGCCACCCTACGAGCAGTACTTC	.	once	TRBV5-6	TRBJ2-7
CAISDNTEAFF	TGTGCCATCAGTGATAACACTGAAGCTTTCTTT	.	few	TRBV10-3	TRBJ1-1
CSAGGGYGYTF	TGCAGTGCAGGGGGCGGCTATGGCTACACCTTC	TRBD1	few	TRBV20-1	TRBJ1-2
CASSSGPHNEQFF	TGTGCCAGCAGCTCAGGACCACACAATGAGCAGTTCTTC	.	.	TRBV11-3	TRBJ2-1
CSAGQAVRGTEAFF	TGCAGCGCCGGACAGGCGGTCCGGGGCACTGAAGCTTTCTTT	TRBD1	few	TRBV29-1	TRBJ1-1
CASSLQGGDQPQHF	TGCGCCAGCAGCTTACAGGGGGGGGATCAGCCCCAGCATTTT	TRBD1	.	TRBV5-1	TRBJ1-5
CASSPWTVNTGELFF	TGTGCCAGCAGCCCCTGGACCGTGAACACCGGGGAGCTGTTTTTT	.	few	TRBV14	TRBJ2-2
CASSPQGFNYTF	TGTGCCAGCTCACCACAGGGGTTTAACTACACCTTC	.	.	TRBV18	TRBJ1-2
CASREVPMNTEAFF	TGCGCCAGCAGGGAAGTACCGATGAACACTGAAGCTTTCTTT	.	.	TRBV5-1	TRBJ1-1
CSVEQGLANTDTQYF	TGCAGCGTTGAACAGGGACTAGCGAACACAGATACGCAGTATTTT	TRBD2	.	TRBV29-1	TRBJ2-3
CASSYSRKAGGGTEAFF	TGTGCCAGCAGTTACTCGAGGAAAGCAGGGGGCGGGACTGAAGCTTTCTTT	TRBD1	.	TRBV6-5	TRBJ1-1
CSVEDRGASYEQYF	TGCAGCGTTGAGGACAGGGGGGCCTCCTACGAGCAGTACTTC	TRBD1	.	TRBV29-1	TRBJ2-7
CASRATGNDGYTF	TGTGCCAGCAGAGCGACAGGGAATGACGGCTACACCTTC	TRBD1	few	TRBV6-5	TRBJ1-2
CAGDRDNTEAFF	TGTGCCGGAGACAGGGATAACACTGAAGCTTTCTTT	TRBD1	few	TRBV30	TRBJ1-1
CASSPKQGNYEQYF	TGTGCCAGCAGCCCAAAACAGGGGAACTACGAGCAGTACTTC	TRBD1	.	TRBV5-6	TRBJ2-7
CASSPPRSYNEQFF	TGTGCCAGCTCACCACCGCGCTCCTACAATGAGCAGTTCTTC	.	.	TRBV18	TRBJ2-1
CASSPGGSKNEQFF	TGTGCCAGCAGTCCCGGGGGGTCTAAGAATGAGCAGTTCTTC	TRBD2	.	TRBV6-5	TRBJ2-1
CASRQGSGANVLTF	TGTGCCAGCAGACAGGGCTCTGGGGCCAACGTCCTGACTTTC	.	medium-sized	TRBV6-1	TRBJ2-6
CAWSVDGRTEAFF	TGTGCCTGGAGTGTGGACGGAAGGACTGAAGCTTTCTTT	.	once	TRBV30	TRBJ1-1
CSARGPAASHGELFF	TGCAGTGCTAGGGGGCCGGCGGCGAGTCACGGGGAGCTGTTTTTT	.	.	TRBV20-1	TRBJ2-2
CASSIAGGDTQYF	TGTGCCAGTAGTATAGCCGGGGGGGATACGCAGTATTTT	TRBD2	medium-sized	TRBV19	TRBJ2-3
CASSLRGGSYNSPLHF	TGTGCCAGCAGCTTGAGGGGAGGGAGCTATAATTCACCCCTCCACTTT	.	few	TRBV5-7	TRBJ1-6
CASSPPGQESYGYTF	TGTGCCAGCTCACCACCGGGACAGGAATCCTATGGCTACACCTTC	TRBD1	.	TRBV18	TRBJ1-2
CASSYQGVAEAFF	TGTGCCAGCAGTTACCAGGGAGTGGCTGAAGCTTTCTTT	.	large	TRBV6-5	TRBJ1-1
CASSWENTIYF	TGTGCCAGCAGTTGGGAAAACACCATATATTTT	.	medium-sized	TRBV6-5	TRBJ1-3
CAWSVLGGAGSPLHF	TGTGCCTGGAGTGTTCTTGGGGGCGCGGGGTCACCCCTCCACTTT	.	medium-sized	TRBV30	TRBJ1-6
CASSQRQGGNGELFF	TGTGCCAGCAGCCAAAGACAGGGGGGTAACGGGGAGCTGTTTTTT	TRBD1	.	TRBV5-5	TRBJ2-2
CSARDIHKGDYGYTF	TGCAGTGCTAGAGATATCCACAAGGGTGACTATGGCTACACCTTC	.	.	TRBV20-1	TRBJ1-2
CSVEDLDNRDHNNEQFF	TGCAGCGTTGAAGATCTGGATAACAGGGATCACAACAATGAGCAGTTCTTC	.	medium-sized	TRBV29-1	TRBJ2-1
CASSGIAGGSTDTQYF	TGCGCCAGCAGCGGGATAGCGGGGGGGAGCACAGATACGCAGTATTTT	TRBD2	.	TRBV5-1	TRBJ2-3
CASSSQGQLGAFF	TGTGCCAGCAGTTCACAGGGACAGTTAGGAGCTTTCTTT	TRBD1	.	TRBV6-6	TRBJ1-1
CASSQRTSGRVNTGELFF	TGTGCCAGCAGCCAACGGACTAGCGGGAGGGTAAACACCGGGGAGCTGTTTTTT	TRBD2	.	TRBV4-2	TRBJ2-2
CASSTIRQGRGNTEAFF	TGTGCCAGTAGTACGATCCGACAGGGAAGGGGGAACACTGAAGCTTTCTTT	TRBD1	few	TRBV19	TRBJ1-1
CASSLAGGGNGELFF	TGCGCCAGCAGCTTGGCCGGCGGGGGGAACGGGGAGCTGTTTTTT	TRBD2	once	TRBV5-1	TRBJ2-2
CASSPTSGGAADTQYF	TGTGCCAGCAGCCCTACTAGCGGGGGGGCCGCAGATACGCAGTATTTT	TRBD2	medium-sized	TRBV6-1	TRBJ2-3
CASSRTGDTDTQYF	TGTGCCAGCTCCAGGACAGGGGACACAGATACGCAGTATTTT	TRBD1	.	TRBV7-9	TRBJ2-3
CASSQDRGTQYF	TGTGCCAGCAGTCAGGACAGGGGGACCCAGTACTTC	TRBD1	few	TRBV12-3/TRBV12-4	TRBJ2-5
CASSSSGGASYEQYF	TGTGCCAGCAGTAGTAGCGGGGGGGCCTCGTACGAGCAGTACTTC	TRBD2	.	TRBV6-5	TRBJ2-7
CASSKGVGNVARTQYF	TGTGCCAGCAGCAAAGGCGTCGGTAACGTCGCGAGGACGCAGTATTTT	.	.	TRBV21-1	TRBJ2-3
CASSLVIEYEQYF	TGCGCCAGCAGCTTGGTCATAGAGTACGAGCAGTACTTC	.	.	TRBV5-6	TRBJ2-7
CASSKLPVYGYTF	TGTGCCAGTAGTAAGCTCCCCGTGTATGGCTACACCTTC	.	few	TRBV19	TRBJ1-2
CAWSPLHNEQFF	TGTGCCTGGAGTCCCTTACACAATGAGCAGTTCTTC	.	medium-sized	TRBV30	TRBJ2-1
CASSPMLTLGDTEAFF	TGTGCCAGCAGCCCTATGCTTACTCTAGGGGACACTGAAGCTTTCTTT	.	.	TRBV5-4	TRBJ1-1
CASSYRGSNEKLFF	TGTGCCAGCAGTTACAGGGGGTCTAATGAAAAACTGTTTTTT	.	few	TRBV6-5	TRBJ1-4